The rows below give T cell receptor beta chains drawn from one sample of a study of shared clonotypes between healthy human individuals. The data were produced by immunoSEQ multiplex PCR, yet TCRdb's version contains in-frame clones alone and is incomplete. Among some 2,500,000 clones, around 90% were seen once, and the ten largest hold 0.3% to 0.45%. The material sequenced was naive CD4+ T cells from PBMCs. The source of these receptors is a man between 18 and 29 years old in good health. Some clones in this sample may be carry-over from other donors' samples. CDR3s include the opening cysteine and the closing phenylalanine or tryptophan. A D gene is named only where the DNA matches it firmly. Expanded clones get a size class; other rows say once, few or many, or leave the size out.

j_call d_call v_call clone_size cdr3_aa cdr3_nt
TRBJ2-5 TRBD2 TRBV19 NA CASSINLAGEETQYF TGTGCCAGTAGTATAAACCTAGCGGGAGAAGAGACCCAGTACTTC
TRBJ2-2 NA TRBV15 NA CATSGWATGELFF TGTGCCACCAGCGGATGGGCAACCGGGGAGCTGTTTTTT
TRBJ1-2 NA TRBV6-6 NA CASSYSGYGYTF TGTGCCAGCAGTTACTCTGGGTATGGCTACACCTTC
TRBJ2-1 NA TRBV7-9 NA CASSFQGGGITYNEQFF TGTGCCAGCAGCTTTCAAGGGGGAGGGATTACGTACAATGAGCAGTTCTTC
TRBJ1-5 NA TRBV27 NA CASSSDRQPQHF TGTGCCAGCAGTTCTGACCGACAGCCCCAGCATTTT
TRBJ2-1 NA TRBV14 NA CASSQAGASGVWDSYNEQFF TGTGCCAGCAGCCAGGCTGGAGCGTCGGGCGTCTGGGATTCCTACAATGAGCAGTTCTTC
TRBJ2-1 TRBD1 TRBV9 NA CASSVDRGPYNEQFF TGTGCCAGCAGCGTTGACAGGGGACCTTACAATGAGCAGTTCTTC
TRBJ2-3 NA TRBV11-2 NA CASSFERDTQYF TGTGCCAGCAGCTTTGAACGGGATACGCAGTATTTT
TRBJ2-1 NA TRBV27 NA CASSLYRVSSYNEQFF TGTGCCAGCAGTTTATATAGGGTGAGCTCCTACAATGAGCAGTTCTTC
TRBJ1-2 NA TRBV21-1 NA CASSKIGQNYGYTF TGTGCCAGCAGCAAAATCGGCCAGAACTATGGCTACACCTTC
TRBJ2-2 NA TRBV7-9 NA CASSPQRAVNTGELFF TGTGCCAGCAGCCCACAGAGAGCGGTTAACACCGGGGAGCTGTTTTTT
TRBJ2-5 NA TRBV7-3 NA CASSLTAAKGREGTQYF TGTGCCAGCAGCTTAACGGCGGCTAAGGGAAGAGAGGGGACCCAGTACTTC
TRBJ2-7 NA TRBV7-2 NA CASSLRAGVDYEQYF TGTGCCAGCAGCTTACGGGCCGGAGTCGACTACGAGCAGTACTTC
TRBJ2-7 TRBD2 TRBV7-3 NA CASSLSAGGLYEQYF TGTGCCAGCAGCTTATCTGCGGGAGGCCTCTACGAGCAGTACTTC
TRBJ2-3 TRBD2 TRBV7-2 NA CASSLVTSGRAGDTQYF TGTGCCAGCAGCTTAGTAACCAGCGGGAGGGCCGGTGATACGCAGTATTTT
TRBJ2-7 TRBD1 TRBV18 NA CASGPRDRGEQYF TGTGCCAGCGGCCCCCGGGACAGGGGTGAGCAGTACTTC
TRBJ2-2 TRBD1 TRBV18 NA CASSPPGQGTGELFF TGTGCCAGCTCCCCACCGGGACAGGGGACCGGGGAGCTGTTTTTT
TRBJ2-7 NA TRBV2 NA CASSDIIGSNEQYF TGTGCCAGCAGTGATATTATAGGGAGCAACGAGCAGTACTTC
TRBJ1-2 TRBD1 TRBV7-8 NA CASSLMNRGLRYGYTF TGTGCCAGCAGCTTAATGAACAGGGGGCTGCGCTATGGCTACACCTTC
TRBJ2-3 NA TRBV18 NA CASSPPRGRRTDTQYF TGTGCCAGCTCACCACCGAGAGGCAGGCGCACAGATACGCAGTATTTT
TRBJ2-7 NA TRBV28 NA CASSPRDRTYEQYF TGTGCCAGCAGCCCCCGCGACAGAACCTACGAGCAGTACTTC
TRBJ2-7 NA TRBV19 once CASSTPQGAHYEQYF TGTGCCAGTAGTACTCCACAGGGCGCCCACTACGAGCAGTACTTC
TRBJ2-5 NA TRBV7-3 NA CASITGAGETQYF TGTGCCAGCATCACGGGAGCGGGAGAGACCCAGTACTTC
TRBJ2-2 NA TRBV5-1 NA CASSLAGGNTGELFF TGCGCCAGCAGCTTGGCTGGGGGTAACACCGGGGAGCTGTTTTTT
TRBJ1-5 NA TRBV30 few CAWRSSSNQPQHF TGTGCCTGGAGATCAAGTAGCAATCAGCCCCAGCATTTT
TRBJ1-2 NA TRBV20-1 NA CSAIRDYGYTF TGCAGTGCAATACGGGACTATGGCTACACCTTC
TRBJ2-2 NA TRBV7-6 NA CASSSIAARALTGGELFF TGTGCCAGCAGCTCAATAGCAGCAAGGGCTTTAACGGGCGGGGAGCTGTTTTTT
TRBJ2-7 NA TRBV28 NA CASSYRVEQYF TGTGCCAGCAGTTACAGGGTCGAGCAGTACTTC
TRBJ1-6 TRBD1 TRBV6-5 NA CASSYRTGGNSPLHF TGTGCCAGCAGTTACCGGACAGGGGGAAATTCACCCCTCCACTTT
TRBJ2-5 NA TRBV2 NA CASTTAGEYQETQYF TGTGCCAGCACCACCGCTGGGGAGTACCAAGAGACCCAGTACTTC
TRBJ2-3 TRBD2 TRBV7-3 NA CASSPSGPRTSGTDTQYF TGTGCCAGCAGCCCTTCAGGGCCAAGGACTAGCGGCACAGATACGCAGTATTTT
TRBJ2-1 TRBD2 TRBV27 NA CASSLFSVASGSRYEQFF TGTGCCAGCAGTTTATTTTCCGTGGCTAGCGGGAGTCGATATGAGCAGTTCTTC
TRBJ2-2 NA TRBV5-5 NA CASSLAGQGHTGELFF TGTGCCAGCAGCTTGGCCGGGCAGGGGCACACCGGGGAGCTGTTTTTT
TRBJ1-4 NA TRBV4-1 NA CASSQDRQENEKLFF TGCGCCAGCAGCCAAGATCGACAGGAAAATGAAAAACTGTTTTTT
TRBJ2-7 NA TRBV14 NA CASSQANEQYF TGTGCCAGCAGCCAAGCCAACGAGCAGTACTTC
TRBJ1-3 NA TRBV6-5 NA CASSLGTPTVNTIYF TGTGCCAGCAGTTTGGGGACCCCCACGGTGAACACCATATATTTT
TRBJ1-4 TRBD1 TRBV7-9 NA CASSSPQGRTDEKLFF TGTGCCAGCAGTTCACCACAGGGGCGGACAGATGAAAAACTGTTTTTT
TRBJ2-3 NA TRBV9 NA CASTQTGQDYTQYF TGTGCCAGCACGCAGACGGGGCAAGACTATACGCAGTATTTT
TRBJ2-3 NA TRBV29-1 NA CSVDKGSDTQYF TGCAGCGTTGACAAGGGTTCAGATACGCAGTATTTT
TRBJ2-3 NA TRBV5-4 NA CASSPASVVFADTQYF TGTGCCAGCAGTCCCGCCTCGGTGGTGTTTGCAGATACGCAGTATTTT
TRBJ2-4 NA TRBV29-1 NA CSVLGLAKNIQYF TGCAGCGTTTTAGGGTTAGCCAAAAACATTCAGTACTTC
TRBJ1-1 TRBD1 TRBV4-2 NA CASSQDFGTGGLSTEAFF TGTGCCAGCAGCCAAGATTTCGGGACAGGGGGCCTTTCTACTGAAGCTTTCTTT
TRBJ2-1 NA TRBV5-4 NA CASSLARPNEQFF TGTGCCAGCAGCTTGGCACGGCCCAATGAGCAGTTCTTC
TRBJ1-1 NA TRBV23-1 NA CASSPRGVQGPVGTEAFF TGCGCCAGCAGCCCAAGAGGAGTTCAGGGGCCTGTTGGCACTGAAGCTTTCTTT
TRBJ1-1 NA TRBV6-5 few CASSYARTALNTEAFF TGTGCCAGCAGTTACGCCCGGACAGCCCTGAACACTGAAGCTTTCTTT
TRBJ2-7 NA TRBV28 NA CASRPGQNYEQYF TGTGCCAGCAGACCGGGACAAAACTACGAGCAGTACTTC
TRBJ2-7 NA TRBV4-1 NA CASSQVGVSYEQYF TGCGCCAGCAGCCAAGTAGGCGTATCCTACGAGCAGTACTTC
TRBJ2-7 NA TRBV5-1 NA CASSLGGSGAYEQYF TGCGCCAGCAGCTTAGGAGGGTCTGGGGCCTACGAGCAGTACTTC
TRBJ2-5 NA TRBV6-5 NA CASRTGTTGQYF TGTGCCAGCAGAACCGGGACAACAGGGCAGTACTTC
TRBJ2-2 TRBD1 TRBV6-1 NA CASRSGTGAGELFF TGTGCCAGCAGATCCGGGACAGGGGCCGGGGAGCTGTTTTTT